This T cell receptor beta chain originates from a study of response to subunit inactivated influenza vaccine. Concerning this clonotype itself: The antigen remains unidentified.

The V end lost 3 bases, the J end lost 1 base, and 13 bases lay between the germline ends. The CDR3 is 16 residues long. CDR1 and CDR2 from the germline V gene are SEHNR and FQNEAQ (reference sequence). The study's findings and limits: After each seasonal influenza vaccination, few new T cells are recruited, the authors suggested.

TCRdb analysed the RT-PCR reads with MiXCR anew, one entry per CDR3 protein. The data contain about 500,000 distinct CDR3 sequences, over 10% of them singletons. This receptor was identified in a man aged 45-65 years who received an inactivated influenza vaccine. This material consisted of PBMCs from blood, taken roughly 48 days after vaccination. V gene TRBV7-9 combines with J gene TRBJ2-1; D not resolved. The CDR3 nucleotides are TGTGCCAGCAGCTTCCTCGGGTTGGGGTCCTACAATGAGCAGTTCTTC. Protein product: CASSFLGLGSYNEQFF. Full variable domain (missing parts from reference TRBV7-9 and TRBJ2-1): DTGVSQNPRHKITKRGQNVTFRCDPISEHNRLYWYRQTLGQGPEFLTYFQNEAQLEKSRLLSDRFSAERPKGSFSTLEIQRTEQGDSAMYLCASSFLGLGSYNEQFFGPGTRLTVL.